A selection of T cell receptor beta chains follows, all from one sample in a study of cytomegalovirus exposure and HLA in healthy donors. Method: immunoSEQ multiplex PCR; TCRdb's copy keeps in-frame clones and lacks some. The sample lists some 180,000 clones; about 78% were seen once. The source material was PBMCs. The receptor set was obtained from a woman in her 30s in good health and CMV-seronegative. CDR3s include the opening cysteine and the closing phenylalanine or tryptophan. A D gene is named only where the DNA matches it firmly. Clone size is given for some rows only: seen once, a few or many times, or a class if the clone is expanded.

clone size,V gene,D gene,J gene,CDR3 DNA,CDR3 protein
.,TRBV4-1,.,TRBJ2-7,TGCGCCAGCAGCCCCACCCAGGGGAGTTACGAGCAGTACTTC,CASSPTQGSYEQYF
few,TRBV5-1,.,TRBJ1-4,TGCGCCAGCAGCCGACTAGTCGGAGGCGGGGAAAAACTGTTTTTT,CASSRLVGGGEKLFF
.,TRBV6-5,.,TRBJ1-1,TGTGCCAGCAGTACCTCATCGGGGGTCACTGAAGCTTTCTTT,CASSTSSGVTEAFF
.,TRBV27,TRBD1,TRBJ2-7,TGTGCCAGCAGTTTAAAGACAGGGCCTAGCTACGAGCAGTACTTC,CASSLKTGPSYEQYF
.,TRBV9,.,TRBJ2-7,TGTGCCAGCAGCGTATTAGGGGGCTCCTACGAGCAGTACTTC,CASSVLGGSYEQYF
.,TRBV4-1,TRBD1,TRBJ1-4,TGCGCCAGCAGCCAAGATCCAGCAGGGGGCGCCGAAAAACTGTTTTTT,CASSQDPAGGAEKLFF
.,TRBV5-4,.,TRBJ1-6,TGTGCCAGCAGCGAGGGTGGGGGGAATAATTCACCCCTCCACTTT,CASSEGGGNNSPLHF
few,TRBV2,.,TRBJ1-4,TGTGCCAGCAGTGAAGGGACCAGGGCGAATGAAAAACTGTTTTTT,CASSEGTRANEKLFF
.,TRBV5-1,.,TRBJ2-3,TGCGCCAGCAGCTTGAACACTCAGGGAGATACGCAGTATTTT,CASSLNTQGDTQYF
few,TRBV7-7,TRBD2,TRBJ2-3,TGTGCTAGCAGCTTCAGACTAGCGGGGGAGCAGTATTTT,CASSFRLAGEQYF
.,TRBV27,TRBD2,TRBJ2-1,TGTGCCAGCAGTGATCAAATAGCGGGAGGGCTCAATGAGCAGTTCTTC,CASSDQIAGGLNEQFF
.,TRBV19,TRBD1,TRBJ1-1,TGTGCCAGTTGGTCAGGACAGGATATGGCTTTCTTT,CASWSGQDMAFF
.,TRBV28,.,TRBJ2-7,TGTGCCAGCAGTTTAGCCAGGAACCTGTACTTC,CASSLARNLYF
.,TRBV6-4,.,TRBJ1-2,TGTGCCACCGACAGCCTCTATGGCTACACCTTC,CATDSLYGYTF
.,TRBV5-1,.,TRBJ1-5,TGCGCCAGCAGCTTGGACGGAACGGGGGGCAATCAGCCCCAGCATTTT,CASSLDGTGGNQPQHF
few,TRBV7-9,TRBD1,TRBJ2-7,TGTGCCAGCAGCTTAGCCGGGACAGGCTTCTCCTACGAGCAGTACTTC,CASSLAGTGFSYEQYF
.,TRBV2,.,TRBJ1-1,TGTGCCATTAGAAGGCGGCCTGAAGCTTTCTTT,CAIRRRPEAFF
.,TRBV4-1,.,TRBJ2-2,TGCGCCAGCAGCCTCATTTCGGGCACCGGGGAGCTGTTTTTT,CASSLISGTGELFF
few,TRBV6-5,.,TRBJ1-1,TGTGCCAGCAGTTACTCGGGGGGGGCTGGGCACACTGAAGCTTTCTTT,CASSYSGGAGHTEAFF
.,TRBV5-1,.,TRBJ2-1,TGCGCCAGCAGCTTGGAGTCCAGGGAGTTCTTC,CASSLESREFF
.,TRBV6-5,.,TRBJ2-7,TGTGCCAGCAGCTTGGGGAGGGGGTTATCCTACGAGCAGTACTTC,CASSLGRGLSYEQYF
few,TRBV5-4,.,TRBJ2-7,TGTGCCAGCAGCTTGACGTCGGGCTACGAGCAGTACTTC,CASSLTSGYEQYF
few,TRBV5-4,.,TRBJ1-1,TGTGCCAGCAGCTGGGGGGGGGACACTGAAGCTTTCTTT,CASSWGGDTEAFF
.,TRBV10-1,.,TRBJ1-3,TGCGCCAGCAGTGTCTCGGTTGGAAACACCATATATTTT,CASSVSVGNTIYF
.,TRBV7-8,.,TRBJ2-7,TGTGCCAGCAGCTTAAGCCCCGACAGTTCCTCCTACGAGCAGTACTTC,CASSLSPDSSSYEQYF
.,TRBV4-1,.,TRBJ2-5,TGCGCCAGCAGCCAAGACGACGGGTCCGGAGAGACCCAGTACTTC,CASSQDDGSGETQYF
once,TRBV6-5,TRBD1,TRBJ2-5,TGTGCCAGCAGTAACAGGGGGCTGGAACGCGAGACCCAGTACTTC,CASSNRGLERETQYF
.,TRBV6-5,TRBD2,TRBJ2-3,TGTGCCAGCACTAAGTGGGCTAGCGGGAGGGTTAGGCAGTATTTT,CASTKWASGRVRQYF
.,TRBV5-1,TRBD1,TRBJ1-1,TGCGCCAGCAGCCCCGGGACAGCTCCCAACACTGAAGCTTTCTTT,CASSPGTAPNTEAFF